These 2 T cell receptor beta chains were sequenced from one sample in a study of blood T cell repertoires in COVID-19. TCRdb keeps only in-frame clones here, not all; method: immunoSEQ multiplex PCR. The sample records some 170,000 clones, around 80% being singletons. The material sequenced was peripheral blood. Every receptor here comes from a woman in her sixties or seventies with acute or convalescent COVID-19.

The chain has TRBV28 and TRBJ1-2; D call uncertain. The germline gives CDR1 MDHEN, CDR2 SYDVKM. V dropped 3 bases and J dropped 4 bases, with 6 bases sitting between them. CDR3 length: 12 amino acids. CDR3 in amino acids: CASSFEVYGYTF. The CDR3, as DNA: TGTGCCAGCAGTTTCGAGGTCTATGGCTACACCTTC.

DNA for the CDR3: TGCGCCAGCAGCCCGGGACAGGGGGGAAACACCATATATTTT. Translation: CASSPGQGGNTIYF. This sequence joins TRBV5-1 and TRBJ1-3; 10 positions match TRBD1. This CDR3 spans 14 amino acids. V lost 4 bases and J lost 4; bases outside the gene matches: 2. Germline loops: CDR1 SGHRS, CDR2 YFSETQ.